Listed here is a single TCR beta chain. These data come from a study of T cell responses to AZD1222 COVID-19 vaccine. Germline V gene lookup returns CDR1 MNHEY and CDR2 SVGAGI. V was shortened by 4 bases and J by 1 base, with 10 bases between the two germline ends. CDR3 length equals 14 residues. Measured with immunoSEQ multiplex PCR; TCRdb has only the in-frame clones, and not every one. The table includes 80,000 to 90,000 clones, 75% to 95% detected once. J is TRBJ1-1 and V is TRBV6-5; D remains unclear. This specimen was peripheral blood, taken 28 days after the second AZD1222 dose. This clonotype was sampled from an adult who received the AZD1222 COVID-19 vaccine. In DNA form, the CDR3 reads TGTGCCAGCAGTTCCTATAGGGAGAACACTGAAGCTTTCTTT. It encodes CASSSYRENTEAFF.